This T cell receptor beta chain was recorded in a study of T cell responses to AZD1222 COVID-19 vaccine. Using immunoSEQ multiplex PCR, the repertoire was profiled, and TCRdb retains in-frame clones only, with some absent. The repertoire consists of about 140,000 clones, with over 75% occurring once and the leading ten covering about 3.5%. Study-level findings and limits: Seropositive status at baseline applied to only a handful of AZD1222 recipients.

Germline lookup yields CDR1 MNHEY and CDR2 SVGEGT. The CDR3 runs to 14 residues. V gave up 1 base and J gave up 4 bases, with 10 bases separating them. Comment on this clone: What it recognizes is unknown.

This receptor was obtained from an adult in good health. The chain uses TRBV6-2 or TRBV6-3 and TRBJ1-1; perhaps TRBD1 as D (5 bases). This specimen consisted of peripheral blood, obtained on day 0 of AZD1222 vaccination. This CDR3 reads CASSYYQGGTEAFF. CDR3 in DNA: TGTGCCAGCAGTTACTACCAGGGAGGCACTGAAGCTTTCTTT.